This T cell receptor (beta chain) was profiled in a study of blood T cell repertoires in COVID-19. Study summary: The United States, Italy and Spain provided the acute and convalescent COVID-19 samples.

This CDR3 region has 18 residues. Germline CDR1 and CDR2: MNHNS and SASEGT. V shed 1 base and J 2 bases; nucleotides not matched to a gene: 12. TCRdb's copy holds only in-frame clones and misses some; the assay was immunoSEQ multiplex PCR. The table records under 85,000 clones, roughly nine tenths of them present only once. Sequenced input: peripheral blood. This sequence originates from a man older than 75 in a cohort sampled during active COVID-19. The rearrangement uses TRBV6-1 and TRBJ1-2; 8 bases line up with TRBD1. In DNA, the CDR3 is TGTGCCAGCAGTGAAGGTTTGGCAGGGGGCAAGGGGAACTATGGCTACACCTTC. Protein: CASSEGLAGGKGNYGYTF.